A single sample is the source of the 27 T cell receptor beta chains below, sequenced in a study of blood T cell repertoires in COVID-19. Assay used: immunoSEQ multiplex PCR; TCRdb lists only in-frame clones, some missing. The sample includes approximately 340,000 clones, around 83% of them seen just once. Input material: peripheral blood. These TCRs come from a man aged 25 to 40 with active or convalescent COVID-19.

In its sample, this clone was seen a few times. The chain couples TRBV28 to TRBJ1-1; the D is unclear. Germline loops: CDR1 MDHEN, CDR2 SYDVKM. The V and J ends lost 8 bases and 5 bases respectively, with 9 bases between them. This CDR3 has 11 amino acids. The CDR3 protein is CASAPGTEAFF. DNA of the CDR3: TGTGCCAGCGCCCCGGGGACTGAAGCTTTCTTT.

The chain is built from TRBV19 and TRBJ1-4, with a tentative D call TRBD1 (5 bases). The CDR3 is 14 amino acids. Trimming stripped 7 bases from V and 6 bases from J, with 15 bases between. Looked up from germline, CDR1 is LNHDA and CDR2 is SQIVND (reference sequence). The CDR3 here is CASIDSYNDEKLFF. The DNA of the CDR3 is TGTGCCAGTATAGACAGCTATAATGATGAAAAACTGTTTTTT. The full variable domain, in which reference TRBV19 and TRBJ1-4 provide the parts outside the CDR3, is DGGITQSPKYLFRKEGQNVTLSCEQNLNHDAMYWYRQDPGQGLRLIYYSQIVNDFQKGDIAEGYSVSREKKESFPLTVTSAQKNPTAFYLCASIDSYNDEKLFFGSGTQLSVL.

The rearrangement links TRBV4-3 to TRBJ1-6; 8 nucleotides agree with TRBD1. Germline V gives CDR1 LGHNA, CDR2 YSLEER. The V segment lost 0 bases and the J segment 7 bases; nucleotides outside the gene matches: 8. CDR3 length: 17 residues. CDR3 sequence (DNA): TGCGCCAGCAGCCAAGAGCTCCAGGGGGCCGGGAATTCACCCCTCCACTTT. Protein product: CASSQELQGAGNSPLHF.

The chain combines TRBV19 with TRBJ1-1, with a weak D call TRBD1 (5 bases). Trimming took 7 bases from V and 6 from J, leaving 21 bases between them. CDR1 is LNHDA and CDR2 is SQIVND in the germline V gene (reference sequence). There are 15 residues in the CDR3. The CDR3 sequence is CASTLLGLTDSEAFF. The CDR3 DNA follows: TGTGCCAGTACCCTCCTGGGACTGACGGATTCTGAAGCTTTCTTT.

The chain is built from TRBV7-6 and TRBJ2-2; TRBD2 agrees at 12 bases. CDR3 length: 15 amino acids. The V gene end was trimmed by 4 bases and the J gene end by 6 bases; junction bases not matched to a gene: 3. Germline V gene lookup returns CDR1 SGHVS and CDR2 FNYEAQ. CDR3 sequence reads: CASSSLAGGSGELFF. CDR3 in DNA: TGTGCCAGCAGCTCACTAGCGGGAGGATCCGGGGAGCTGTTTTTT.

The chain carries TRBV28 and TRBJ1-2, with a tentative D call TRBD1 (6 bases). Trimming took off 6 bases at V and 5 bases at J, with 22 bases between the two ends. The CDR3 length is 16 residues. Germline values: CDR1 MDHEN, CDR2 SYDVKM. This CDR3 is CASSADLPGARYGYTF. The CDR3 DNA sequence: TGTGCCAGCAGCGCGGATTTGCCAGGGGCTCGGTATGGCTACACCTTC.

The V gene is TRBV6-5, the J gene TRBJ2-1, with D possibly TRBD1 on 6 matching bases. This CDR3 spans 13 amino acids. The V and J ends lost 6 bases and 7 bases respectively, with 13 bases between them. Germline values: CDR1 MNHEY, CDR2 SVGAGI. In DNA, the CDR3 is TGTGCCAGCAGCACAGACAGGTCTAATGAGCAGTTCTTC. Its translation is CASSTDRSNEQFF.

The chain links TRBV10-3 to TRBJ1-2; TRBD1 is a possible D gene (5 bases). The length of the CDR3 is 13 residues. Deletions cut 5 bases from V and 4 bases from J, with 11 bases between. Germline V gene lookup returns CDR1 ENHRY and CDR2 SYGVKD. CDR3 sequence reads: CAISQGAFYGYTF. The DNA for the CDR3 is TGTGCCATCAGTCAGGGCGCCTTCTATGGCTACACCTTC.

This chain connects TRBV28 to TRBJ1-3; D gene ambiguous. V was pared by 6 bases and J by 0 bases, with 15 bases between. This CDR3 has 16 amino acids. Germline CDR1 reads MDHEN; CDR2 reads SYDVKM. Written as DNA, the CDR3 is TGTGCCAGCAGCTCGCCGGGAGCCAGCTCTGGAAACACCATATATTTT. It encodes CASSSPGASSGNTIYF.

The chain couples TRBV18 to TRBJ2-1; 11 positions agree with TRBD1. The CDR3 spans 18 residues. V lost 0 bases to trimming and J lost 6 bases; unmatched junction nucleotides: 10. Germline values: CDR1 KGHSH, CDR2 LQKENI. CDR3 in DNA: TGTGCCAGCTCACCACCCCAAGGACAGGGGGCGATTGGCAATGAGCAGTTCTTC. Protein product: CASSPPQGQGAIGNEQFF.

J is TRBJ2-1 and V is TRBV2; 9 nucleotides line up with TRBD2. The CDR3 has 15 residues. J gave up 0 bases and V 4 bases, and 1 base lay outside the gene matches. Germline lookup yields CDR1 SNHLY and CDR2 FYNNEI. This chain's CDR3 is CASSAAGGSYNEQFF. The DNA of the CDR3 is TGTGCCAGCAGTGCAGCGGGGGGCTCCTACAATGAGCAGTTCTTC.

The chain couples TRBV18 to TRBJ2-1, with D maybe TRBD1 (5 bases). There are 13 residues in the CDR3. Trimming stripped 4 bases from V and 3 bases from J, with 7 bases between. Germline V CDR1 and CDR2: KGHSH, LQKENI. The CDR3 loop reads CASSQTDYNEQFF. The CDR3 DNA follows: TGTGCCAGCTCACAGACAGACTACAATGAGCAGTTCTTC.

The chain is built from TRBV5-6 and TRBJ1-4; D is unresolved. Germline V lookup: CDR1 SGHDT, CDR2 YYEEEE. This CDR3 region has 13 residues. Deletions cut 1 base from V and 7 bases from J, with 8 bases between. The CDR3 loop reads CASSLTGVEKLFF. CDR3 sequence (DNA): TGTGCCAGCAGCTTGACCGGGGTTGAAAAACTGTTTTTT.

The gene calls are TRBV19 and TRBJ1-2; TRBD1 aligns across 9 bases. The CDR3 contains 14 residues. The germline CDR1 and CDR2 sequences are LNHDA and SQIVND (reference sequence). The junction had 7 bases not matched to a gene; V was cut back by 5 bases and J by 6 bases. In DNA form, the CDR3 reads TGTGCCAGTAGTTCCTCCGGACAGGGGCATGGCTACACCTTC. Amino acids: CASSSSGQGHGYTF. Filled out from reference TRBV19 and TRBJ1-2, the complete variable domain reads DGGITQSPKYLFRKEGQNVTLSCEQNLNHDAMYWYRQDPGQGLRLIYYSQIVNDFQKGDIAEGYSVSREKKESFPLTVTSAQKNPTAFYLCASSSSGQGHGYTFGSGTRLTVV.

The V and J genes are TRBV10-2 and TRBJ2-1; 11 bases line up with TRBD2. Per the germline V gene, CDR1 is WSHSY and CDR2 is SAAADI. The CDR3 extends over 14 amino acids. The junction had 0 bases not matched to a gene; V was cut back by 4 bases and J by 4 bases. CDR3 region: CASSGTSGYNEQFF. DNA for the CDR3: TGCGCCAGCAGTGGGACTAGCGGGTACAATGAGCAGTTCTTC.

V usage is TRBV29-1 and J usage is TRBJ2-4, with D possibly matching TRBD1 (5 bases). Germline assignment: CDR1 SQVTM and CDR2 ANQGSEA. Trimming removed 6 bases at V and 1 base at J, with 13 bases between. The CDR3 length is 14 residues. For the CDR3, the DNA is TGCAGCGTCGTACCCTCAGGGGCCAAAAACATTCAGTACTTC. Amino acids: CSVVPSGAKNIQYF.

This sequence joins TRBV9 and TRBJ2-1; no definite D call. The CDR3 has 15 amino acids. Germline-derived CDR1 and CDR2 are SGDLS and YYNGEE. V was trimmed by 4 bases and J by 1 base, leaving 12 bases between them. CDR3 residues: CASSPGAESYNEQFF. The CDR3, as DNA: TGTGCCAGCAGCCCCGGAGCTGAATCCTACAATGAGCAGTTCTTC.

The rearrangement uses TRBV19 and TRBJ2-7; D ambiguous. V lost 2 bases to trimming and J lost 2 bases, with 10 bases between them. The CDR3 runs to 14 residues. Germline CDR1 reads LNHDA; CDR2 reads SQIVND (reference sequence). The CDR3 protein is CASSISPGPYEQYF. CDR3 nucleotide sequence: TGTGCCAGTAGTATATCTCCAGGTCCCTACGAGCAGTACTTC.

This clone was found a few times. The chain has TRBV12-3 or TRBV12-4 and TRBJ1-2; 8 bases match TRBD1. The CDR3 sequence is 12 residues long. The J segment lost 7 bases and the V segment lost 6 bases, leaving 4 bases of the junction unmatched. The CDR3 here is CASRPQGGGYTF. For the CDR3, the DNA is TGTGCCAGCAGGCCACAGGGGGGTGGCTACACCTTC.

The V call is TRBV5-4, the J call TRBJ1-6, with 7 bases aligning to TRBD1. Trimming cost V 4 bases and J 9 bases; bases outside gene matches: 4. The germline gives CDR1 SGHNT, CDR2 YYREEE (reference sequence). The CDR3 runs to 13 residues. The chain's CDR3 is CASSKQGTSPLHF. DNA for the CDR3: TGTGCCAGCAGCAAACAGGGGACTTCACCCCTCCACTTT.

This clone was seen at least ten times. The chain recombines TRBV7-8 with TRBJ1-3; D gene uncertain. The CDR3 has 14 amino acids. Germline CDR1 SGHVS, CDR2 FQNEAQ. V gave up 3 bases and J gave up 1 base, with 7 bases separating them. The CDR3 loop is CASSLYQSGNTIYF. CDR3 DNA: TGTGCCAGCAGCTTGTACCAGTCTGGAAACACCATATATTTT.

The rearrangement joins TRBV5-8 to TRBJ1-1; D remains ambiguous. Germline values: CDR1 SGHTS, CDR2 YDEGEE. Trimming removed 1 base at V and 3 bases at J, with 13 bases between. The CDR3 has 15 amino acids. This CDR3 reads CASSLWALRDTEAFF. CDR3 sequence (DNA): TGTGCCAGCAGCTTGTGGGCCTTGAGGGACACTGAAGCTTTCTTT.

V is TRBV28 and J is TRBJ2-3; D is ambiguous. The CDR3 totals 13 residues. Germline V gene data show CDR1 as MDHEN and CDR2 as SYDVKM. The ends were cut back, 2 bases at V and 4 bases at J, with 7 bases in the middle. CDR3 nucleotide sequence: TGTGCCAGCAGTTTAATGTCTGCAGATACGCAGTATTTT. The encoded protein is CASSLMSADTQYF. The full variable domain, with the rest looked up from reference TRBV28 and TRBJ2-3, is DVKVTQSSRYLVKRTGEKVFLECVQDMDHENMFWYRQDPGLGLRLIYFSYDVKMKEKGDIPEGYSVSREKKERFSLILESASTNQTSMYLCASSLMSADTQYFGPGTRLTVL.

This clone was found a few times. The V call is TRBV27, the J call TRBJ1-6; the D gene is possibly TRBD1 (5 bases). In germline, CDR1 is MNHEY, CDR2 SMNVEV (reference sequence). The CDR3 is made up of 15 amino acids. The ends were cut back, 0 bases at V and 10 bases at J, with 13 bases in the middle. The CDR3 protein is CASSLSFQGRSPLHF. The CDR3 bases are TGTGCCAGCAGTTTATCTTTCCAGGGAAGGTCACCCCTCCACTTT.

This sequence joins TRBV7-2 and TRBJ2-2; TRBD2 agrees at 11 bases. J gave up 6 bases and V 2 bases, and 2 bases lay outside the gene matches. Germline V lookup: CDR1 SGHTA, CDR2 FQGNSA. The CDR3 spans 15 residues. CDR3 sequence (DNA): TGTGCCAGCAGCTTATGGACTAGCGGGTCCGGGGAGCTGTTTTTT. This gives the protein CASSLWTSGSGELFF.

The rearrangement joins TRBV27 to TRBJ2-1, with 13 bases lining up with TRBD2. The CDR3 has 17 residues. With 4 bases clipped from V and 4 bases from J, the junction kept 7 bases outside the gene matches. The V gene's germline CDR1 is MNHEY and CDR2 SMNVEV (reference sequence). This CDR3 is CASSSGLAGIGYNEQFF. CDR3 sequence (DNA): TGTGCCAGCAGTTCGGGACTAGCGGGGATAGGGTACAATGAGCAGTTCTTC.

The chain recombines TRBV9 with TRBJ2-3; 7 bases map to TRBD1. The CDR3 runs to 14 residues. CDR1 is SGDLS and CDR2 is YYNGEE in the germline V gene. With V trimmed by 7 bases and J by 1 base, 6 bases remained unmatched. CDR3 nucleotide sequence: TGTGCCAGCGGGGGACAGACTCGCACAGATACGCAGTATTTT. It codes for CASGGQTRTDTQYF. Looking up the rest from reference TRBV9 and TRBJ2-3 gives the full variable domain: DSGVTQTPKHLITATGQRVTLRCSPRSGDLSVYWYQQSLDQGLQFLIQYYNGEERAKGNILERFSAQQFPDLHSELNLSSLELGDSALYFCASGGQTRTDTQYFGPGTRLTVL.